This section outlines one T cell receptor beta chain sequence together with its context. Using immunoSEQ multiplex PCR, the repertoire was profiled, and TCRdb retains in-frame clones only, with some absent. The table lists some 330,000 clones, roughly 90% of them singletons, with 1.5% to 2% in the top ten. The data originate from a study of blood T cell repertoires in COVID-19. For the study at large: Samples came from the United States, Italy and Spain, spanning acute and convalescent COVID-19. PBMCs, B-cell-depleted T cells, or T cells provided the cDNA or gDNA that made up the material.

The V segment lost 4 bases and the J segment 8 bases; nucleotides outside the gene matches: 9. This CDR3 region has 14 residues. The germline V gene encodes CDR1 MDHEN and CDR2 SYDVKM. This receptor was identified in a woman in her thirties with COVID-19, enrolled during active disease. Sequenced sample: peripheral blood. V gene TRBV28 combines with J gene TRBJ1-2; 8 bases are shared with TRBD1. The CDR3 here is CASSYADRAGGYTF. The CDR3 DNA reads TGTGCCAGCAGTTACGCGGACAGGGCTGGCGGCTACACCTTC.